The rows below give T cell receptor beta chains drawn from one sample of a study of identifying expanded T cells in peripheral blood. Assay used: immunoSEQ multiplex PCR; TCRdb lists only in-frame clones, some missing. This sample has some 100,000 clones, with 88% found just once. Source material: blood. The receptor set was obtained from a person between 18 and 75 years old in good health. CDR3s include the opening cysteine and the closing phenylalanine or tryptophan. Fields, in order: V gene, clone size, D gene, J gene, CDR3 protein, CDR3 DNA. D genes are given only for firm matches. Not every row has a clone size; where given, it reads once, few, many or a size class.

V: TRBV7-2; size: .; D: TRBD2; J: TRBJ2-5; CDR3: CASSSGLAGGPGQETQYF; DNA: TGTGCCAGCAGCTCGGGACTAGCGGGGGGGCCGGGGCAAGAGACCCAGTACTTC
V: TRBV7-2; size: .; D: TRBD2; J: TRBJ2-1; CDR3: CASSPGLAGGPGEQFF; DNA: TGTGCCAGCAGCCCCGGACTAGCGGGGGGGCCTGGTGAGCAGTTCTTC
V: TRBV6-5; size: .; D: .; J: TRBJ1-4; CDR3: CASSLGAVNEKLFF; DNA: TGTGCCAGCAGCCTGGGGGCAGTTAATGAAAAACTGTTTTTT
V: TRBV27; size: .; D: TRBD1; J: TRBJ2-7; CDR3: CASSVQGVEQYF; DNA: TGTGCCAGCAGTGTACAGGGGGTCGAGCAGTACTTC
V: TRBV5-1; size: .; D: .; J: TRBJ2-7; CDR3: CASSLGSADYEQYF; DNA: TGCGCCAGCAGCTTGGGGTCAGCGGACTACGAGCAGTACTTC
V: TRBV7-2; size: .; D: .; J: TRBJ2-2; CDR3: CASSRVGGTGELFF; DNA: TGTGCCAGCAGCCGCGTCGGGGGCACCGGGGAGCTGTTTTTT
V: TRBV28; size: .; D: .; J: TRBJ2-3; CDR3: CASSSPSMTDTQYF; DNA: TGTGCCAGTTCCTCGCCTAGCATGACAGATACGCAGTATTTT
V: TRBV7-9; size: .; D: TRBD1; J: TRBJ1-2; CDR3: CASSLISGGDGYTF; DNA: TGTGCCAGCAGCTTAATATCAGGGGGCGATGGCTACACCTTC
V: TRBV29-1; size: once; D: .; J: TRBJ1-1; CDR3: CSVAGPGNTEAFF; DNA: TGCAGCGTTGCCGGGCCGGGGAACACTGAAGCTTTCTTT
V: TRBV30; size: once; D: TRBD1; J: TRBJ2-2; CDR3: CAWSLGQGYTGELFF; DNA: TGTGCCTGGAGTTTAGGACAGGGGTACACCGGGGAGCTGTTTTTT